This T cell receptor (beta chain) derives from a study of siplizumab effects on memory and regulatory T cells. Assay: immunoSEQ multiplex PCR; the TCRdb copy retains only in-frame clones and omits some. The sample has about 9,900 clones, around 40% seen once. The authors cocultured the mixed lymphocyte reaction cells at 37 degrees C for 6 days. Responder PBMCs underwent CFSE labelling, stimulator PBMCs underwent Violet Dye labelling, and both were mixed at 1:1. Turning to this clone: Its target is unknown.

J was trimmed by 7 bases and V by 4 bases; bases with no gene match: 4. Germline CDR1 SGHDT, CDR2 YYEEEE. CDR3 size: 13 residues. This TCR was recovered from a human donor in good health; the cells came from an allogeneic mixed lymphocyte reaction. Specimen: CFSE-low (dividing) CD4+ T cells sorted from an allogeneic mixed lymphocyte reaction. The V and J genes are TRBV5-6 and TRBJ2-7, with TRBD2 matching 11 bases. The CDR3 sequence: CASSPGLAGEQYF. DNA for the CDR3: TGTGCCAGCAGCCCAGGACTAGCGGGTGAGCAGTACTTC.